The entry below describes one T cell receptor beta chain. Its specificity is not known. This PCR relied on a set of 60 Vbeta primers and 13 Jbeta primers. Authors' methods: Per a later analysis, the number of unique TCR beta chains was roughly 80 million, of which roughly 11 million were shared. Here immunoSEQ multiplex PCR was the method, and the copy in TCRdb shows in-frame clones only, minus some. Clone size and the V and J calls come from that table; the DNA yielded D and trimming. The sample contains some 190,000 clones, about 81% of which appear only once. The sample originates from a study of cytomegalovirus exposure and HLA in healthy donors. The V gene end was trimmed by 4 bases and the J gene end by 4 bases; junction bases not matched to a gene: 5. The CDR3 runs to 16 residues. Per the germline V gene, CDR1 is SGHNT and CDR2 is YYREEE (reference sequence). Whole-study results and caveats: Associated with HLA alleles at 0.05 false discovery rate in a later analysis were 15,000 to 20,000 TCR beta sequences.

The sample consisted of PBMCs. The TCR was taken from a middle-aged man in good health and CMV-seronegative. The chain carries TRBV5-4 and TRBJ2-3; 14 positions agree with TRBD2. DNA of the CDR3: TGTGCCAGCAGCCAAGGACTAGCGGGGGGCTCAGATACGCAGTATTTT. It specifies CASSQGLAGGSDTQYF.